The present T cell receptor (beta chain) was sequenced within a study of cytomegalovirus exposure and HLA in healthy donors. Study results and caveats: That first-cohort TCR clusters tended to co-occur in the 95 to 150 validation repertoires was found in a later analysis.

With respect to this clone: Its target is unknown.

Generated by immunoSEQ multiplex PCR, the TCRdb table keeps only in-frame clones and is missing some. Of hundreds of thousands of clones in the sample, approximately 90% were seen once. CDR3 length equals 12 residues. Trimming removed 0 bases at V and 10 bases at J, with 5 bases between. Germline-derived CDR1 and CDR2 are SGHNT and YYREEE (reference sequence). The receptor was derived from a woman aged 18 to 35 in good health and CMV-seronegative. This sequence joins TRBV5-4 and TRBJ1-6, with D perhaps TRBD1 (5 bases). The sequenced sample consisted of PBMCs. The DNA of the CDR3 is TGTGCCAGCAGCTTGGAGGGGTCACCCCTCCACTTT. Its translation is CASSLEGSPLHF.